These 26 T cell receptor beta chains were all obtained from the same sample, sequenced in a study of blood T cell repertoires in COVID-19. Libraries were prepared by immunoSEQ multiplex PCR; TCRdb keeps only in-frame clonotypes and omits some of them. The sample contains 140,000 or so clones, around 81% of which appear only once. Sequenced sample: peripheral blood. The receptors stem from a human donor in a cohort sampled during active COVID-19.

The chain employs TRBV7-2 and TRBJ1-1, with D unclear. Deletions cut 5 bases from V and 3 bases from J, with 4 bases between. CDR3 length: 11 amino acids. CDR1 and CDR2 from the germline V gene are SGHTA and FQGNSA. The CDR3 nucleotides are TGTGCCAGCAGCCCATACACTGAAGCTTTCTTT. Encoded protein: CASSPYTEAFF.

The chain combines TRBV6-2 or TRBV6-3 with TRBJ1-2, with D uncertain. This CDR3 contains 14 residues. The V gene's germline CDR1 is MNHEY and CDR2 SVGEGT. V dropped 6 bases and J dropped 8 bases, with 19 bases sitting between them. CDR3 DNA sequence: TGTGCCAGCAGCGACGTTGGGCCTTCGAGAGGCTACACCTTC. It is translated as CASSDVGPSRGYTF.

This clone was seen a single time. This chain connects TRBV7-9 to TRBJ2-1, with a weak D call TRBD1 (6 bases). V was trimmed by 1 base and J by 4 bases, leaving 17 bases between them. Looked up from germline, CDR1 is SEHNR and CDR2 is FQNEAQ (reference sequence). CDR3 length equals 17 residues. CDR3 in amino acids: CASSLDQGTRPYNEQFF. The CDR3 bases are TGTGCCAGCAGCTTAGACCAGGGGACGCGACCTTACAATGAGCAGTTCTTC.

The chain is built from TRBV29-1 and TRBJ1-5; D may be TRBD1 (6 bases). V shed 7 bases and J shed 0 bases, with 16 bases lying between them. The CDR3 contains 15 residues. Germline V CDR1 and CDR2: SQVTM, ANQGSEA. CDR3 amino acids: CSAILTGYSNQPQHF. CDR3 nucleotide sequence: TGCAGCGCAATCCTGACAGGATATAGCAATCAGCCCCAGCATTTT.

CDR3 sequence (DNA): TGTGCCAGCAGCATATGGGACAGTCTGAACACTGAAGCTTTCTTT. Translated: CASSIWDSLNTEAFF. The chain employs TRBV7-9 and TRBJ1-1; 7 positions match TRBD1. CDR1 and CDR2 from the germline V gene are SEHNR and FQNEAQ (reference sequence). Germline trimming cut 5 bases from V and 0 bases from J; bases unmatched to any gene: 6. The CDR3 extends over 15 amino acids.

The rearrangement joins TRBV4-3 to TRBJ2-7; TRBD1 matches at 8 bases. In germline, CDR1 is LGHNA, CDR2 YSLEER. V shed 3 bases and J 3 bases; nucleotides not matched to a gene: 7. This CDR3 spans 15 amino acids. The CDR3 loop is CASSQTGTGFYEQYF. In DNA, the CDR3 is TGCGCCAGCAGCCAGACCGGGACAGGTTTCTACGAGCAGTACTTC.

The chain combines TRBV3-1 (or the pseudogene TRBV3-2) with TRBJ2-2, with a possible D match to TRBD2 (6 bases). CDR1 is LGHDT, CDR2 YNNKEL, per germline (reference sequence). The CDR3 is 16 amino acids. V was cut by 1 base and J by 2 bases, with 11 bases left in between. The CDR3 coding sequence is TGTGCCAGCAGCCAAGGGCGCGGGGTTAACACCGGGGAGCTGTTTTTT. It codes for CASSQGRGVNTGELFF.

The rearrangement uses TRBV7-2 and TRBJ1-6; D uncertain. The CDR3 spans 17 residues. Germline CDR1 reads SGHTA; CDR2 reads FQGNSA. The V end lost 5 bases, the J end lost 7 bases, and 21 bases lay between the germline ends. CDR3 residues: CASSLRAQLQANSPLHF. CDR3 nucleotide sequence: TGTGCCAGCAGCCTCCGCGCTCAGCTCCAAGCGAATTCACCCCTCCACTTT.

The chain recombines TRBV7-9 with TRBJ1-5; 8 bases fit TRBD1. The ends lost 5 bases at V and 1 base at J; junction bases unmatched: 7. CDR1 and CDR2 from the germline V gene are SEHNR and FQNEAQ (reference sequence). CDR3 length: 16 amino acids. The CDR3 nucleotides are TGTGCCAGCAGCATCGGACAGGGTTCGAGCAATCAGCCCCAGCATTTT. It encodes CASSIGQGSSNQPQHF.

The rearrangement joins TRBV5-4 to TRBJ2-7; possible D gene TRBD1, 6 bases. The CDR3 runs to 13 residues. The germline V gene has CDR1 SGHNT and CDR2 YYREEE (reference sequence). V lost 6 bases to trimming and J lost 1 base, with 11 bases between them. The CDR3 reads CASTTQGSYEQYF. The CDR3 DNA sequence: TGTGCCAGCACCACACAGGGTTCCTACGAGCAGTACTTC. Complete variable domain (other parts from reference TRBV5-4 and TRBJ2-7): ETGVTQSPTHLIKTRGQQVTLRCSSQSGHNTVSWYQQALGQGPQFIFQYYREEENGRGNFPPRFSGLQFPNYSSELNVNALELDDSALYLCASTTQGSYEQYFGPGTRLTVT.

This clone was counted a single time. The V call is TRBV4-2, the J call TRBJ1-5; 9 nucleotides align to TRBD1. V lost 1 base, J lost 4 bases, and 2 bases stayed unmatched. The CDR3 contains 15 residues. CDR1 is LGHNA, CDR2 YNFKEQ, per germline. For the CDR3, the DNA is TGTGCCAGCAGCCAAGGGGACAGGGAAAATCAGCCCCAGCATTTT. Amino acids: CASSQGDRENQPQHF.

With respect to this clone: This sample includes further DNA sequences coding for the same CDR3. V and J are TRBV14 and TRBJ2-1; 9 bases match TRBD2. Germline lookup yields CDR1 SGHDN and CDR2 FVKESK. This CDR3 comprises 13 residues. After removal of 1 base from V and 10 bases from J, the junction contained 2 bases not matched to a gene. Here the CDR3 reads CASSQVLAGEQFF. The CDR3 nucleotides read TGTGCCAGCAGCCAAGTGCTAGCGGGGGAGCAGTTCTTC.

This chain joins TRBV7-2 and TRBJ2-5, with D possibly TRBD1 on 6 matching bases. V was cut by 5 bases and J by 5 bases, with 15 bases left in between. The CDR3 runs 14 residues. Looked up from germline, CDR1 is SGHTA and CDR2 is FQGNSA. The DNA for the CDR3 is TGTGCCAGCAGCAAACGCAGGGGCGGGGAGACCCAGTACTTC. Protein sequence: CASSKRRGGETQYF.

The chain is built from TRBV4-2 and TRBJ1-2; D gene uncertain. V shed 0 bases and J shed 1 base, with 9 bases lying between them. This CDR3 is 15 amino acids long. Germline CDR1 and CDR2: LGHNA and YNFKEQ. CDR3 nucleotide sequence: TGTGCCAGCAGCCAAGATAGAACCGATAACTATGGCTACACCTTC. Translation: CASSQDRTDNYGYTF.

J is TRBJ2-7 and V is TRBV27; 9 bases line up with TRBD1. V trimming: 4 bases; J trimming: 5 bases; junction bases outside the gene matches: 6. The germline gives CDR1 MNHEY, CDR2 SMNVEV (reference sequence). The length of the CDR3 is 14 residues. The CDR3: CASSSLGQGHEQYF. In DNA, the CDR3 is TGTGCCAGCAGTTCGTTGGGACAGGGCCACGAGCAGTACTTC.

The rearrangement links TRBV6-5 to TRBJ2-1, with 7 bases that match TRBD1. The CDR3 totals 12 residues. The ends lost 6 bases at V and 6 bases at J; junction bases unmatched: 2. Germline loops: CDR1 MNHEY, CDR2 SVGAGI. The CDR3 region is CASSDRANEQFF. In DNA form, the CDR3 reads TGTGCCAGCAGCGACAGGGCCAATGAGCAGTTCTTC.

The rearrangement links TRBV28 to TRBJ2-7; D perhaps matches TRBD2 (5 bases). The germline V gene encodes CDR1 MDHEN and CDR2 SYDVKM. There are 17 residues in the CDR3. V dropped 3 bases and J dropped 7 bases, with 25 bases sitting between them. The CDR3: CASSLTLVTRGRREQYF. The CDR3 bases are TGTGCCAGCAGTTTGACTCTTGTCACTAGAGGCAGACGGGAGCAGTACTTC.

This sequence joins TRBV7-9 and TRBJ2-3, with 7 nucleotides matching TRBD1. Per the germline V gene, CDR1 is SEHNR and CDR2 is FQNEAQ (reference sequence). V lost 5 bases, J lost 0 bases, and 2 bases stayed unmatched. The CDR3 totals 14 residues. In DNA form, the CDR3 reads TGTGCCAGCAGCCTACAGGGGAGCACAGATACGCAGTATTTT. It is translated as CASSLQGSTDTQYF.

The chain couples TRBV4-1 to TRBJ2-5; TRBD1 matches 11 bases. Germline loops: CDR1 MGHRA, CDR2 YSYEKL. V dropped 4 bases and J dropped 2; count of bases not matched to a gene: 6. The CDR3 covers 16 residues. CDR3 residues: CASSRIGTGGQETQYF. The CDR3 DNA reads as TGCGCCAGCAGCCGCATCGGGACAGGGGGACAAGAGACCCAGTACTTC.

The chain is built from TRBV5-1 and TRBJ2-5, with D perhaps TRBD1 (6 bases). Trimming pared 1 base from V and 5 bases from J, leaving 9 bases between. In germline, CDR1 is SGHRS, CDR2 YFSETQ. The CDR3 loop spans 13 amino acids. The DNA for the CDR3 is TGCGCCAGCAGCTTGACAGGGCTGGAGACCCAGTACTTC. It codes for CASSLTGLETQYF.

The genes are TRBV28 and TRBJ1-2; tentative D call: TRBD1 (5 bases). CDR3 length: 14 residues. V lost 6 bases to trimming and J lost 4 bases, with 15 bases between them. Germline CDR1 reads MDHEN; CDR2 reads SYDVKM. CDR3 in amino acids: CASRGTPILYGYTF. The CDR3 DNA reads TGTGCCAGCAGGGGGACTCCTATCCTCTATGGCTACACCTTC.

The chain employs TRBV3-1 (or the pseudogene TRBV3-2) and TRBJ2-7; 11 bases match TRBD2. V gave up 1 base and J gave up 4 bases; unmatched junction bases: 6. The CDR3 consists of 16 residues. CDR1 is LGHDT, CDR2 YNNKEL, per germline (reference sequence). CDR3 DNA: TGTGCCAGCAGCCAAGTGCCTAGCGGGAGGTTTTACGAGCAGTACTTC. It translates to CASSQVPSGRFYEQYF.

The V and J genes are TRBV7-3 and TRBJ2-1, with TRBD2 identical over 10 bases. This CDR3 is 16 amino acids long. The V gene's germline CDR1 is SGHTA and CDR2 FQGTGA. Germline trimming cut 5 bases from V and 4 bases from J; bases unmatched to any gene: 8. Here the CDR3 DNA reads TGTGCCAGCAGCCCCCATAGCGGGAGGCCATACAATGAGCAGTTCTTC. Encoded protein: CASSPHSGRPYNEQFF.

The rearrangement uses TRBV7-2 and TRBJ1-3; the D gene is possibly TRBD1 (6 bases). The CDR3 length is 17 residues. The V end lost 1 base, the J end lost 0 bases, and 13 bases lay between the germline ends. Germline V gene lookup returns CDR1 SGHTA and CDR2 FQGNSA. The CDR3 region is CASSLGSTGGSGNTIYF. Written as DNA, the CDR3 is TGTGCCAGCAGCTTAGGCTCGACAGGTGGCTCTGGAAACACCATATATTTT. Complete variable domain (other parts from reference TRBV7-2 and TRBJ1-3): GAGVSQSPSNKVTEKGKDVELRCDPISGHTALYWYRQSLGQGLEFLIYFQGNSAPDKSGLPSDRFSAERTGGSVSTLTIQRTQQEDSAVYLCASSLGSTGGSGNTIYFGEGSWLTVV.

The chain joins TRBV5-8 to TRBJ1-2; D perhaps matches TRBD1 (5 bases). This CDR3 contains 15 residues. In germline, CDR1 is SGHTS, CDR2 YDEGEE. V was clipped by 4 bases and J by 0 bases, with 13 bases between them. Written as DNA, the CDR3 is TGTGCCAGCAGCATAAGACAGAAAACTAACTATGGCTACACCTTC. It translates to CASSIRQKTNYGYTF.

This clone was seen a handful of times. The rearrangement links TRBV10-3 to TRBJ2-7; 8 nucleotides align to TRBD1. The CDR3 is 15 amino acids. J gave up 3 bases and V 3 bases, and 7 bases lay outside the gene matches. Germline assignment: CDR1 ENHRY and CDR2 SYGVKD. In DNA, the CDR3 is TGTGCCATCAGTGACCAGGGACAGGCCGACTACGAGCAGTACTTC. This gives the protein CAISDQGQADYEQYF.